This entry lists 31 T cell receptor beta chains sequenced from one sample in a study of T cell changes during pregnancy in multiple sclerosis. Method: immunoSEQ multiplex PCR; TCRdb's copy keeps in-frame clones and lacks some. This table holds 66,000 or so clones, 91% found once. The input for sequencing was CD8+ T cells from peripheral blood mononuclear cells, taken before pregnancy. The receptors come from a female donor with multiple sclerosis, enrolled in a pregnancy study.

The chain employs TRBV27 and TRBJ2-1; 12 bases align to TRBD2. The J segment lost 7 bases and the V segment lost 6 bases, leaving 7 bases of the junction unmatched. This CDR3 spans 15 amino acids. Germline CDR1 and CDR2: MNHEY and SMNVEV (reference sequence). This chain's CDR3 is CASSRTSGARNEQFF. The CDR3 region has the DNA TGTGCCAGCAGCCGGACTAGCGGGGCCCGAAATGAGCAGTTCTTC.

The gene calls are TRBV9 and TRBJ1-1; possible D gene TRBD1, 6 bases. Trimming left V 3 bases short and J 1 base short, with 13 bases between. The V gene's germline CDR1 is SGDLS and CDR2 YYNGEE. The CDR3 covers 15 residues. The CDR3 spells CASSETGTRNTEAFF. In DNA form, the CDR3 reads TGTGCCAGCAGCGAGACCGGGACAAGGAACACTGAAGCTTTCTTT.

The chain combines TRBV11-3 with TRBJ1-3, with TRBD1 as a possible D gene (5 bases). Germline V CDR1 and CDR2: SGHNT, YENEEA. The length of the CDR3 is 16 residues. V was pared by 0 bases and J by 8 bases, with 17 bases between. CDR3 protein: CASSLDPLGVVHTIYF. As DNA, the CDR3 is TGTGCCAGCAGCTTAGATCCTCTAGGGGTGGTTCACACCATATATTTT.

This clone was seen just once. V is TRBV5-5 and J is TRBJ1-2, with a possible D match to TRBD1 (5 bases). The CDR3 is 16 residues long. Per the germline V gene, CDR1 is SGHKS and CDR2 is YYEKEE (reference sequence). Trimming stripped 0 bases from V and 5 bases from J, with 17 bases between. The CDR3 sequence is CASSLGSGWGAYGYTF. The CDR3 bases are TGTGCCAGCAGCTTGGGGTCTGGATGGGGCGCGTATGGCTACACCTTC.

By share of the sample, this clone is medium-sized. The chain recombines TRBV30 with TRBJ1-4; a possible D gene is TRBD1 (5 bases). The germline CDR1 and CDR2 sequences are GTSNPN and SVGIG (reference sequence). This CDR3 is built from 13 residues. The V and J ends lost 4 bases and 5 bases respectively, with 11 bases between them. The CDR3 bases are TGTGCCTGGACAGGGAGGTGGAATGAAAAACTGTTTTTT. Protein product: CAWTGRWNEKLFF.

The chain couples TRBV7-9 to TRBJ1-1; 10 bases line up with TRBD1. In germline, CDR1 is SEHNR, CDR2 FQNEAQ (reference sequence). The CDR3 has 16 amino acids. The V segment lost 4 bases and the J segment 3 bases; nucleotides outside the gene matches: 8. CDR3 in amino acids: CASSSQTGGLDTEAFF. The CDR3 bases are TGTGCCAGCAGCTCACAGACAGGGGGCTTGGACACTGAAGCTTTCTTT.

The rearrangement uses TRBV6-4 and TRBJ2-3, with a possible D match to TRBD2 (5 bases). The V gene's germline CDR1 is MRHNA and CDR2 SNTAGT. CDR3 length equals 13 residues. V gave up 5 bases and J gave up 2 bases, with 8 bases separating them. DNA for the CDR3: TGTGCCAGCAGTTCCGGGGACACAGATACGCAGTATTTT. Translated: CASSSGDTDTQYF.

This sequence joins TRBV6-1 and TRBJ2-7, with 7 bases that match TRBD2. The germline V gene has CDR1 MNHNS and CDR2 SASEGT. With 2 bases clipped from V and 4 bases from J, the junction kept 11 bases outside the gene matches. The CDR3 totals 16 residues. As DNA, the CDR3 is TGTGCCAGCAGTGAATTCAACAGCGGGGAGTTTTACGAGCAGTACTTC. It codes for CASSEFNSGEFYEQYF.

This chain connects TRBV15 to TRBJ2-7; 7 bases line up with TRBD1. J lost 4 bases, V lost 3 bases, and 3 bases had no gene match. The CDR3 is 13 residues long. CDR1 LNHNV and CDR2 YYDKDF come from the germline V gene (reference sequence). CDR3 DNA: TGTGCCACCAGCAGGGACAGGACTTACGAGCAGTACTTC. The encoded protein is CATSRDRTYEQYF.

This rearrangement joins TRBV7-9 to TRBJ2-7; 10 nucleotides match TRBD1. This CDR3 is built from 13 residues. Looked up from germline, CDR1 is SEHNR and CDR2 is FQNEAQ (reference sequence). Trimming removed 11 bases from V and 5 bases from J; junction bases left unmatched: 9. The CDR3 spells CAVGRDRGHEQYF. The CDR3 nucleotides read TGTGCCGTGGGCCGGGACAGGGGCCACGAGCAGTACTTC.

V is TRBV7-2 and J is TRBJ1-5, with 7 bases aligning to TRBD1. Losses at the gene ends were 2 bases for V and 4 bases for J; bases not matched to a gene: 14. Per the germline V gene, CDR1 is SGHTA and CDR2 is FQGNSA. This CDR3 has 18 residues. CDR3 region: CASSLLRQGLTENQPQHF. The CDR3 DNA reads TGTGCCAGCAGCTTACTGAGACAGGGCCTTACCGAAAATCAGCCCCAGCATTTT.

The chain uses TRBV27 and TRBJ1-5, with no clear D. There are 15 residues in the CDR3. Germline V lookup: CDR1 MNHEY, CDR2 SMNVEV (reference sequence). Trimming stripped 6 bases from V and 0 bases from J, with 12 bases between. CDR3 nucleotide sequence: TGTGCCAGCAGCTTTACACCTTATAGCAATCAGCCCCAGCATTTT. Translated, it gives CASSFTPYSNQPQHF.

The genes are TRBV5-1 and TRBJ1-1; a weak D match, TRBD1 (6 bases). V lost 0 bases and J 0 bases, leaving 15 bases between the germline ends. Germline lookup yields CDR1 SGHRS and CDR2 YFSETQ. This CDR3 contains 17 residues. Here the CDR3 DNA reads TGCGCCAGCAGCTTGGCCAAACCAGCAGGGGTGAACACTGAAGCTTTCTTT. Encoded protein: CASSLAKPAGVNTEAFF.

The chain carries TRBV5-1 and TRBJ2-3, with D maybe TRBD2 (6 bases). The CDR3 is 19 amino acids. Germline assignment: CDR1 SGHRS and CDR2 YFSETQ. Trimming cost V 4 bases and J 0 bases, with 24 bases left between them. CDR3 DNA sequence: TGCGCCAGCAGCGACCCCGTCCTCCGGGGGACCCCTAGCACAGATACGCAGTATTTT. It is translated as CASSDPVLRGTPSTDTQYF. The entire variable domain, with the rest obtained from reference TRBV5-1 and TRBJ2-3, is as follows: KAGVTQTPRYLIKTRGQQVTLSCSPISGHRSVSWYQQTPGQGLQFLFEYFSETQRNKGNFPGRFSGRQFSNSRSEMNVSTLELGDSALYLCASSDPVLRGTPSTDTQYFGPGTRLTVL.

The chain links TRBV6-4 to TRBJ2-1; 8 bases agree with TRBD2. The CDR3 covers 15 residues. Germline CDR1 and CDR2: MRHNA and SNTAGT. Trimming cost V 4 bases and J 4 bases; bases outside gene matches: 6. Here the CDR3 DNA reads TGTGCCAGCAGTGTTAGCGGGGATACTTACAATGAGCAGTTCTTC. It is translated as CASSVSGDTYNEQFF.

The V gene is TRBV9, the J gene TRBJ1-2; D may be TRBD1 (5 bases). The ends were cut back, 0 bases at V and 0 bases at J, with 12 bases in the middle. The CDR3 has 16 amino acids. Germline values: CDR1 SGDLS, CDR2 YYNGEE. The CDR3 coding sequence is TGTGCCAGCAGCGTAGGCCAGGGAAAAGCTAACTATGGCTACACCTTC. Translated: CASSVGQGKANYGYTF.

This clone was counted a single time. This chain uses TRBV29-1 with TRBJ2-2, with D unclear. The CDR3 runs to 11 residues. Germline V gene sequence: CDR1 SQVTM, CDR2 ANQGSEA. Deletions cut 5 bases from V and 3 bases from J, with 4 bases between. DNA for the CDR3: TGCAGCGTTTTAGACACCGGGGAGCTGTTTTTT. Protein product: CSVLDTGELFF.

The CDR3 DNA reads TGTGCCAGTAGCCCGACAGGGGGATATGGTGAGCAGTTCTTC. This codes for CASSPTGGYGEQFF. V and J are TRBV19 and TRBJ2-1; 9 positions match TRBD1. Germline V gene data show CDR1 as LNHDA and CDR2 as SQIVND (reference sequence). This CDR3 is 14 amino acids long. V dropped 6 bases and J dropped 9; count of bases not matched to a gene: 9.

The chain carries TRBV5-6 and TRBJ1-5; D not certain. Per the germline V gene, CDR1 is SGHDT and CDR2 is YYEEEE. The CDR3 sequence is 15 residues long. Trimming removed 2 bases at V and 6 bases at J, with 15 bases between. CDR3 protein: CASSLREGISQPQHF. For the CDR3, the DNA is TGTGCCAGCAGCTTAAGGGAGGGTATAAGTCAGCCCCAGCATTTT.

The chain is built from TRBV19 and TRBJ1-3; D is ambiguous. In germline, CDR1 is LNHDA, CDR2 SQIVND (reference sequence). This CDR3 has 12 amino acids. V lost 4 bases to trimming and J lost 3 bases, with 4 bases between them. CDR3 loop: CASSTSGNTIYF. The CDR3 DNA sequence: TGTGCCAGTAGTACTAGTGGAAACACCATATATTTT.

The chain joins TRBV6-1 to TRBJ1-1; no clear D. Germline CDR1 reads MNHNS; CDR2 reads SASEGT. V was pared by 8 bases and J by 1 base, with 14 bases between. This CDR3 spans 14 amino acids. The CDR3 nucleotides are TGTGCCAGCGGATTGGGAGGGTGGAACACTGAAGCTTTCTTT. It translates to CASGLGGWNTEAFF.

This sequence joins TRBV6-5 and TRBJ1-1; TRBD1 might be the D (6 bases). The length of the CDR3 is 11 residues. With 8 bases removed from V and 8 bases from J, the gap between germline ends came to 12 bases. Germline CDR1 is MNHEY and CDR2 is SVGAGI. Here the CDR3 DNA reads TGTGCCAGCGGGGGCGGAATAGAAGCTTTCTTT. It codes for CASGGGIEAFF.

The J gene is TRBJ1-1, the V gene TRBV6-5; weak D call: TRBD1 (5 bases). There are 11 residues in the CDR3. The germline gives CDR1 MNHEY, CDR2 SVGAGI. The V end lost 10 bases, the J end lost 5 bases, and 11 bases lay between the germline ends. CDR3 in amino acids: CAIRKGTEAFF. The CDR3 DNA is TGTGCCATCCGAAAGGGGACTGAAGCTTTCTTT.

Here the CDR3 DNA reads TGTGCCAGCAGCCTGACTAGCGGGACTTACAATGAGCAGTTCTTC. It yields the protein CASSLTSGTYNEQFF. This rearrangement joins TRBV7-3 to TRBJ2-1; 11 nucleotides align to TRBD2. Germline-derived CDR1 and CDR2 are SGHTA and FQGTGA. This CDR3 contains 15 residues. V was pared by 5 bases and J by 4 bases, with 4 bases of the junction left unmatched.

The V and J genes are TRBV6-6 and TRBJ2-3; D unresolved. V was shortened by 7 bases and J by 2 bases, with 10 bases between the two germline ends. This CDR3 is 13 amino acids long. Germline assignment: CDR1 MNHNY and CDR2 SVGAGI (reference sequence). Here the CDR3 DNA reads TGTGCCAGCATGGTCGGGTTCACAGATACGCAGTATTTT. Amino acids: CASMVGFTDTQYF.

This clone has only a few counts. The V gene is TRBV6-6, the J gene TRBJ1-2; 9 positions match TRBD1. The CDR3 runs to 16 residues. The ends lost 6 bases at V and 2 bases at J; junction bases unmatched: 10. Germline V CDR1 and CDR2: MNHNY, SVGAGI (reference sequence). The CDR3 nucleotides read TGTGCCAGCAGCCCCGGGACAGGGTACGAGAACTATGGCTACACCTTC. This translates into CASSPGTGYENYGYTF.

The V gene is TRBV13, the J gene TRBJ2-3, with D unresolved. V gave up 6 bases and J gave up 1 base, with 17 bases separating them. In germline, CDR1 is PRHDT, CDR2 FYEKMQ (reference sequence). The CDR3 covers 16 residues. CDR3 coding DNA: TGTGCCAGCAGTCTGCGCATGAGCATAGGCACAGATACGCAGTATTTT. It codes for CASSLRMSIGTDTQYF.

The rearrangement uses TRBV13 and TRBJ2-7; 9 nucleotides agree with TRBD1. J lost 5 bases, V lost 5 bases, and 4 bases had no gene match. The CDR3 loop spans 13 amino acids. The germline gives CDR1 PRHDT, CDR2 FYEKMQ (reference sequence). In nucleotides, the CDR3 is TGTGCCAGCAGCCCCAGACAGGGGGACGAGCAGTACTTC. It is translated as CASSPRQGDEQYF. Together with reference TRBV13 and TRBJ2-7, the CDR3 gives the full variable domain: AAGVIQSPRHLIKEKRETATLKCYPIPRHDTVYWYQQGPGQDPQFLISFYEKMQSDKGSIPDRFSAQQFSDYHSELNMSSLELGDSALYFCASSPRQGDEQYFGPGTRLTVT.

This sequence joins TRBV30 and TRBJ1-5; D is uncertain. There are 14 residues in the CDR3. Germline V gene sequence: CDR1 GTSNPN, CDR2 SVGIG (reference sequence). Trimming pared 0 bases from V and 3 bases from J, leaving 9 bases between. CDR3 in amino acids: CAWSVMGYNQPQHF. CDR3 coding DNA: TGTGCCTGGAGTGTTATGGGCTACAATCAGCCCCAGCATTTT. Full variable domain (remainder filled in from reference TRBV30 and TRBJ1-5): SQTIHQWPATLVQPVGSPLSLECTVEGTSNPNLYWYRQAAGRGLQLLFYSVGIGQISSEVPQNLSASRPQDRQFILSSKKLLLSDSGFYLCAWSVMGYNQPQHFGDGTRLSIL.

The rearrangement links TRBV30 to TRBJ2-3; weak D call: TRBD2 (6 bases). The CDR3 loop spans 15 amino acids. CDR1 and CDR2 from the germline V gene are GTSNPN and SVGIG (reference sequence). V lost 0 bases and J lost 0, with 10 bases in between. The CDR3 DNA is TGTGCCTGGAGTGTGAGGACTACAAGCACAGATACGCAGTATTTT. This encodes CAWSVRTTSTDTQYF.

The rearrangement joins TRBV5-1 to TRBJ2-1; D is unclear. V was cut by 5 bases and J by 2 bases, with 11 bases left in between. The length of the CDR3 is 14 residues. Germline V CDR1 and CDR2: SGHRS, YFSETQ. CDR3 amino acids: CASSTLEPYNEQFF. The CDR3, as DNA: TGCGCCAGCAGTACCCTAGAACCCTACAATGAGCAGTTCTTC.